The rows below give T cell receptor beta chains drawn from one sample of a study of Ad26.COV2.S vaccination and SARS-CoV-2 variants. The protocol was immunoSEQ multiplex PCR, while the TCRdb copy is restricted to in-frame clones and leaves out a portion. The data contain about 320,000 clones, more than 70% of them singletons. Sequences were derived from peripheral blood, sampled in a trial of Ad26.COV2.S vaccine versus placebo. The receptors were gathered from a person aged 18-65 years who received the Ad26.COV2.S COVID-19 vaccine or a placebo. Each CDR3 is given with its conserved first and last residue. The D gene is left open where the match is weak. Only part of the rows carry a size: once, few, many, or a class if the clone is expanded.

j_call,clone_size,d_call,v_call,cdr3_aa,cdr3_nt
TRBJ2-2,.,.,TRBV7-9,CASSFERDTGELFF,TGTGCCAGCAGCTTTGAACGGGACACCGGGGAGCTGTTTTTT
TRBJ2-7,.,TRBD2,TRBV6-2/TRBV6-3,CASSLPGLVSLYEQYF,TGTGCCAGCAGCCTGCCAGGACTAGTCTCACTCTACGAGCAGTACTTC
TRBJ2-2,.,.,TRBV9,CASSASFGTGELFF,TGTGCCAGCAGCGCTTCGTTTGGCACCGGGGAGCTGTTTTTT
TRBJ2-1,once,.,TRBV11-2,CASSLAGIQLPYNEQFF,TGTGCCAGCAGCTTAGCGGGGATTCAGCTCCCCTACAATGAGCAGTTCTTC
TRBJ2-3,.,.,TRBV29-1,CSVVVRDTQYF,TGCAGCGTTGTTGTACGGGATACGCAGTATTTT
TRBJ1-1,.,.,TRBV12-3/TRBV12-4,CASSFGTEAFF,TGTGCCAGCAGTTTTGGCACTGAAGCTTTCTTT
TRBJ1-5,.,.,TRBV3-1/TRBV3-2,CASSQERSETEVSNQPQHF,TGTGCCAGCAGCCAAGAACGCTCCGAAACAGAGGTGAGCAATCAGCCCCAGCATTTT
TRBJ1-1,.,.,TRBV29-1,CSVEAGWTEAFF,TGCAGCGTTGAAGCAGGGTGGACTGAAGCTTTCTTT
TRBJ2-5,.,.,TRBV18,CASSPMVETQYF,TGTGCCAGCTCACCTATGGTAGAGACCCAGTACTTC
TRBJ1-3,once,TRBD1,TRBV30,CAWSQGALNTIYF,TGTGCCTGGAGTCAGGGGGCACTAAACACCATATATTTT
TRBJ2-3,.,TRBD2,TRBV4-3,CASSQGLAGGPDTQYF,TGCGCCAGCAGCCAAGGACTAGCGGGGGGGCCCGATACGCAGTATTTT
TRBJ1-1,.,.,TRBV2,CASSRDAGSEAFF,TGTGCCAGCAGTCGGGACGCGGGCTCTGAAGCTTTCTTT
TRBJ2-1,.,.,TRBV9,CASSVVAGDYNEQFF,TGTGCCAGCAGCGTAGTCGCAGGGGATTACAATGAGCAGTTCTTC
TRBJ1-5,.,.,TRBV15,CATSITGGQPQHF,TGTGCCACCAGCATTACGGGGGGTCAGCCCCAGCATTTT
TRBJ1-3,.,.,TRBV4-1,CASSLGGTQIGNTIYF,TGCGCCAGCAGCCTAGGGGGGACGCAAATTGGAAACACCATATATTTT
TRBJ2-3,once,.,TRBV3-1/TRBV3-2,CASRQDEAGYTDTQYF,TGTGCCAGCAGACAAGATGAGGCGGGCTACACAGATACGCAGTATTTT
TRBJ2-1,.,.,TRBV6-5,CASSSRSPPDEQFF,TGTGCCAGCAGTTCCCGGTCACCTCCGGATGAGCAGTTCTTC
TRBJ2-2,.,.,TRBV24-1,CATSDGGKWNTGELFF,TGTGCCACCAGTGATGGCGGAAAGTGGAACACCGGGGAGCTGTTTTTT
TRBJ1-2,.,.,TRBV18,CASSPRGTTDGYTF,TGTGCCAGCTCACCACGGGGTACGACGGATGGCTACACCTTC
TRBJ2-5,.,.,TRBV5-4,CASSASGTTETQYF,TGTGCCAGCAGCGCTTCCGGAACCACGGAGACCCAGTACTTC
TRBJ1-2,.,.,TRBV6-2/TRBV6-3,CASSYWGALGYTF,TGTGCCAGCAGTTACTGGGGGGCCCTTGGCTACACCTTC
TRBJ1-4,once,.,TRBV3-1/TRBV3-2,CARGNEKLFF,TGTGCCAGGGGGAATGAAAAACTGTTTTTT
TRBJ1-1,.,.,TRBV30,CACTHWAEAFF,TGTGCCTGTACCCACTGGGCTGAAGCTTTCTTT
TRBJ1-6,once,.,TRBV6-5,CASSHRDDNSPLHF,TGTGCCAGCAGCCACAGGGACGACAATTCACCCCTCCACTTT
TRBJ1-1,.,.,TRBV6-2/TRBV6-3,CASSSPSPRGRYGTEAFF,TGTGCCAGCAGTTCACCCTCACCTAGGGGTAGGTATGGCACTGAAGCTTTCTTT
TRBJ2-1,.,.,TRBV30,CAWSVLRGGRNEQFF,TGTGCCTGGAGTGTACTAAGGGGGGGAAGGAATGAGCAGTTCTTC
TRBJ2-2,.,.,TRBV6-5,CASTRQTGELFF,TGTGCCAGCACGCGACAGACCGGGGAGCTGTTTTTT
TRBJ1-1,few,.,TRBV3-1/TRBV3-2,CASSHTDRNTEAFF,TGTGCCAGCAGCCACACCGACAGGAACACTGAAGCTTTCTTT
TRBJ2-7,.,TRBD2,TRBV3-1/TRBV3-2,CASSLRTSGTYEQYF,TGTGCCAGCAGCCTTAGGACTAGCGGCACCTACGAGCAGTACTTC
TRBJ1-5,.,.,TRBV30,CAWSQEVRGQPQHF,TGTGCCTGGAGTCAGGAAGTTCGAGGTCAGCCCCAGCATTTT
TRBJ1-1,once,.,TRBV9,CASSVAGGPESMNTEAFF,TGTGCCAGCAGCGTAGCAGGCGGCCCAGAATCGATGAACACTGAAGCTTTCTTT
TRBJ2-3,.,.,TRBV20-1,CSASPETGGTDTQYF,TGCAGTGCTAGTCCCGAAACGGGAGGCACAGATACGCAGTATTTT
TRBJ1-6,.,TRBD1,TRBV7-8,CASSPPSGGNSPLHF,TGTGCCAGCAGCCCCCCTTCAGGGGGAAATTCACCCCTCCACTTT
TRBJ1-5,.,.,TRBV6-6,CASSPRGPGVGNQPQHF,TGTGCCAGCAGTCCCCGCGGTCCGGGGGTCGGCAATCAGCCCCAGCATTTT
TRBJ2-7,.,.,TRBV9,CASSVGGQGVDYEQYF,TGTGCCAGCAGCGTAGGAGGGCAAGGGGTTGACTACGAGCAGTACTTC
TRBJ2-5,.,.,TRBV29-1,CSVGPGIETQYF,TGCAGCGTTGGGCCGGGGATAGAGACCCAGTACTTC
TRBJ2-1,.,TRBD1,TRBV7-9,CASSHRGKNEQFF,TGTGCCAGCAGCCACAGGGGGAAGAATGAGCAGTTCTTC
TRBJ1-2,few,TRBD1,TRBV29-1,CSVEDPGGWGYTF,TGCAGCGTTGAAGATCCAGGGGGCTGGGGCTACACCTTC